This record concerns one T cell receptor (beta chain) sequence. Antigen unknown. These data belong to a study of T cell responses to AZD1222 COVID-19 vaccine. Study-level information: Researchers grouped second doses given at about 4 or about 12 weeks into one pool.

Whole-study findings and limits: CD4 TCRs covered the whole spike, strongest at regions 160-218 and 743-854. Seropositive AZD1222 recipients at baseline numbered only five to seven.

Trimming removed 2 bases at V and 10 bases at J, with 13 bases between. The length of the CDR3 is 13 residues. Germline CDR1 and CDR2: MNHEY and SVGAGI. Only in-frame clones appear in the TCRdb table, and some are missing; sequencing was by immunoSEQ multiplex PCR. The sample has some 130,000 clones; approximately 85% are singletons. The TCR comes from an adult in good health. V gene TRBV6-5 combines with J gene TRBJ2-3, with D perhaps matching TRBD1 or TRBD2 (5 bases each). Here the sequenced sample was peripheral blood, taken on day 0 of AZD1222 vaccination. The CDR3, as DNA: TGTGCCAGCAGTTACGGGGGAAGGGTGGCGCAGTATTTT. Protein: CASSYGGRVAQYF.